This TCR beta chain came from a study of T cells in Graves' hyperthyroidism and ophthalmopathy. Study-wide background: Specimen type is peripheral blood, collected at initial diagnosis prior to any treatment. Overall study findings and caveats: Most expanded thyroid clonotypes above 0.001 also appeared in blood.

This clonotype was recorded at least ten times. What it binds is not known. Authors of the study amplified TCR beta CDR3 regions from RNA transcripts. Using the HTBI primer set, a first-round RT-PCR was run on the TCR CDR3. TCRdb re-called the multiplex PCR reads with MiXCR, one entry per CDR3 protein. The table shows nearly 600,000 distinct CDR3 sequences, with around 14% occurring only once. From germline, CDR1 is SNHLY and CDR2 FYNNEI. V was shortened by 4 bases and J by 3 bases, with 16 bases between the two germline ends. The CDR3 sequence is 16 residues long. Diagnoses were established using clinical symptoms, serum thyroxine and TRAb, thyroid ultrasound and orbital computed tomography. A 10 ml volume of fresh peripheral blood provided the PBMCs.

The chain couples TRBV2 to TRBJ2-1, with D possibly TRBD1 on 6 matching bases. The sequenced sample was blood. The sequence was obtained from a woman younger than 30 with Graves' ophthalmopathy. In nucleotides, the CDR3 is TGTGCCAGCAGTGTAATCACAGGGATCGACTACAATGAGCAGTTCTTC. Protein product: CASSVITGIDYNEQFF.